This T cell receptor beta chain was identified during a study of T-cell reconstitution after alpha-beta-depleted transplantation in children. The sample holds a few counts of this clonotype. The germline gives CDR1 SGHRS, CDR2 YFSETQ. V was shortened by 3 bases and J by 4 bases, with 6 bases between the two germline ends. This CDR3 has 12 amino acids. Preparation of the TCRbeta library used unique molecular identifiers. One entry per CDR3 protein, called by TCRdb with MiXCR from the PCR reads. Here the sample spans around 680,000 distinct CDR3 sequences, approximately 15% being singletons. The source material was PBMCs from the stem cell graft donor, sampled from the stem cell graft. The receptor's source is a human donor who donated a stem cell graft to a child with acute myeloid leukemia. The V and J genes are TRBV5-1 and TRBJ2-3, with D unresolved. The CDR3 DNA sequence: TGCGCCAGCAGCTGGTCCCCAGATACGCAGTATTTT. It yields the protein CASSWSPDTQYF. Combining the CDR3 with reference TRBV5-1 and TRBJ2-3 gives the whole variable domain KAGVTQTPRYLIKTRGQQVTLSCSPISGHRSVSWYQQTPGQGLQFLFEYFSETQRNKGNFPGRFSGRQFSNSRSEMNVSTLELGDSALYLCASSWSPDTQYFGPGTRLTVL.